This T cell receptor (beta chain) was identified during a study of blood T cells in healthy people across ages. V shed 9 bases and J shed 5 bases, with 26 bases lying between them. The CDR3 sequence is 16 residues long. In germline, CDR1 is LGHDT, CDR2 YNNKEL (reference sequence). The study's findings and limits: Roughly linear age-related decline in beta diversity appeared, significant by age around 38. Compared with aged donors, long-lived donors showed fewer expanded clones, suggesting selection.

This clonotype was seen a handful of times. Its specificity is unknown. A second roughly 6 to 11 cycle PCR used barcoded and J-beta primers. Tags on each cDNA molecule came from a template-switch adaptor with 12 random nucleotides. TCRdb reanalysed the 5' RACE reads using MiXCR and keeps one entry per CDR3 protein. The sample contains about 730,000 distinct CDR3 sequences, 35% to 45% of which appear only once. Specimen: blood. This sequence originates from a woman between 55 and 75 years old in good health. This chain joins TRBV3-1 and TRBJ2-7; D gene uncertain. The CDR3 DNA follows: TGTGCCAGAGGAACCCCAATTGGCCGGACCGAGGACGAGCAGTACTTC. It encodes CARGTPIGRTEDEQYF.